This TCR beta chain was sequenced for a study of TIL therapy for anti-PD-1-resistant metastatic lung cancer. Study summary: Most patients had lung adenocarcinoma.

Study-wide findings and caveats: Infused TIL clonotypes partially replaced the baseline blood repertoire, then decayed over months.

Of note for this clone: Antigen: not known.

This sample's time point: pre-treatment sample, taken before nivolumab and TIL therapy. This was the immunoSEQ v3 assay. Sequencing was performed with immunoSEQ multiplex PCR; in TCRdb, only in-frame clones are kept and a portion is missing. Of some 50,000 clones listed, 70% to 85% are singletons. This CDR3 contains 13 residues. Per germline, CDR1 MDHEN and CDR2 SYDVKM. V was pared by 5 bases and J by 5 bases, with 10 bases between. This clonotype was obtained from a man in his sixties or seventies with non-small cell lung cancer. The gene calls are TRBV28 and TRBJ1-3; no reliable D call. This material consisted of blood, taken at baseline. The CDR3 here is CASSPRPRNTIYF. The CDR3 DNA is TGTGCCAGCAGTCCCCGTCCCAGAAACACCATATATTTT.